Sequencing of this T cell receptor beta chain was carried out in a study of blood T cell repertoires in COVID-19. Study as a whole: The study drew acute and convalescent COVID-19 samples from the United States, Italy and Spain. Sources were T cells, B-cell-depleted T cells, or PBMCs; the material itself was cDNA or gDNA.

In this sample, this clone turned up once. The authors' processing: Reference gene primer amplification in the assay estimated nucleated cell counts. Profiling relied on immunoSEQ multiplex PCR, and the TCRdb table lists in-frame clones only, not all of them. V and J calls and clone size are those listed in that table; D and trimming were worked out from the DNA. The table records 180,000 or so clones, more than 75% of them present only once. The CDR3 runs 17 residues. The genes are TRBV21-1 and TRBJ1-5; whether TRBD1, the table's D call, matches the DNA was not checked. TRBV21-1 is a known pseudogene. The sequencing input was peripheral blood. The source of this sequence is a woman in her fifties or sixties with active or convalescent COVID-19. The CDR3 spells CASSKLGQSTGSQPQHF. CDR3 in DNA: TGTGCCAGCAGCAAATTGGGTCAGTCGACAGGGTCTCAGCCCCAGCATTTT.